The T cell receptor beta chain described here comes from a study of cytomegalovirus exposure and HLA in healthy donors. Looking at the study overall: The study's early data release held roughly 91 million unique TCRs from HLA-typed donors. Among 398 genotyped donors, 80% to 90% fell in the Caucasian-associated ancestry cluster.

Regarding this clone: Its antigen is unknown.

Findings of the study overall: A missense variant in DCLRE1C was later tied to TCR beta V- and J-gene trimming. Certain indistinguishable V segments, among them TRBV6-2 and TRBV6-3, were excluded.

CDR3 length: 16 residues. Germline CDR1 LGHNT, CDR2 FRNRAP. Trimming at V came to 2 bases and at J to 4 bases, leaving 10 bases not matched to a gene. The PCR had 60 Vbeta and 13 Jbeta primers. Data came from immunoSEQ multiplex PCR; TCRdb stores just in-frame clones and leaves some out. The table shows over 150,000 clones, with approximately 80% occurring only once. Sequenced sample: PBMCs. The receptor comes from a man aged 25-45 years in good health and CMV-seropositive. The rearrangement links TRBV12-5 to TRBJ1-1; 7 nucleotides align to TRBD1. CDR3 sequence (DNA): TGTGCTAGTGGTTTGTCCTTAACAGGGGAAAGCACTGAAGCTTTCTTT. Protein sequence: CASGLSLTGESTEAFF.